Each of the 27 T cell receptor beta chains below was sequenced from the same sample in a study of blood T cell repertoires in COVID-19. Sequencing was performed with immunoSEQ multiplex PCR; in TCRdb, only in-frame clones are kept and a portion is missing. Here the sample spans 490,000 or so clones, less than 90% being singletons. Specimen: PBMCs or T cells enriched from blood (not recorded which). These receptors all stem from an older woman who had recovered from COVID-19.

V and J are TRBV7-6 and TRBJ2-2; tentative D call: TRBD1 (6 bases). CDR3 length: 16 amino acids. Germline CDR1 is SGHVS and CDR2 is FNYEAQ. V gave up 4 bases and J gave up 4 bases, with 16 bases separating them. In DNA form, the CDR3 reads TGTGCCAGCAGCTCCGACAGGCTATTTATCACCGGGGAGCTGTTTTTT. It translates to CASSSDRLFITGELFF.

The chain recombines TRBV19 with TRBJ1-5, with a weak D call TRBD1 (6 bases). V was cut by 4 bases and J by 7 bases, with 14 bases left in between. The CDR3 consists of 14 residues. CDR1 and CDR2 from the germline V gene are LNHDA and SQIVND (reference sequence). CDR3 loop: CASSNPLRGQPQHF. The CDR3 coding sequence is TGTGCCAGTAGTAACCCCCTGAGGGGGCAGCCCCAGCATTTT.

The V call is TRBV9, the J call TRBJ1-4, with D possibly TRBD1 on 6 matching bases. Germline V gene lookup returns CDR1 SGDLS and CDR2 YYNGEE. The ends were cut back, 1 base at V and 7 bases at J, with 11 bases in the middle. The CDR3 spans 14 residues. The CDR3 reads CASSVTGTPEKLFF. The CDR3, as DNA: TGTGCCAGCAGCGTAACAGGGACGCCTGAAAAACTGTTTTTT. The whole variable domain, filled in from reference TRBV9 and TRBJ1-4, reads DSGVTQTPKHLITATGQRVTLRCSPRSGDLSVYWYQQSLDQGLQFLIQYYNGEERAKGNILERFSAQQFPDLHSELNLSSLELGDSALYFCASSVTGTPEKLFFGSGTQLSVL.

The chain carries TRBV30 and TRBJ1-6, with TRBD1 matching over 7 bases. The CDR3 is made up of 14 amino acids. V lost 3 bases, J lost 8 bases, and 7 bases stayed unmatched. The germline CDR1 and CDR2 sequences are GTSNPN and SVGIG (reference sequence). The CDR3 coding sequence is TGTGCCTGGAGCGCCGGGACAGCTTATTCACCCCTCCACTTT. This codes for CAWSAGTAYSPLHF.

The V gene is TRBV13, the J gene TRBJ1-3; D might be TRBD1 (6 bases). The CDR3 covers 14 residues. The germline CDR1 and CDR2 sequences are PRHDT and FYEKMQ (reference sequence). Trimming took 8 bases from V and 4 from J, leaving 15 bases between them. The CDR3 DNA reads TGTGCCAGCGACAGGACCTTAGGGGGAAACACCATATATTTT. Protein product: CASDRTLGGNTIYF.

This chain joins TRBV27 and TRBJ1-3; a possible D gene is TRBD1 (6 bases). This CDR3 has 13 residues. Trimming shortened V by 6 bases and J by 7 bases, and 13 bases separated the two germline ends. The germline gives CDR1 MNHEY, CDR2 SMNVEV (reference sequence). The CDR3 bases are TGTGCCAGCAGGCCAGGGGCCGGTAACACCATATATTTT. Its protein product is CASRPGAGNTIYF.

The rearrangement uses TRBV7-2 and TRBJ1-2; D uncertain. The ends were cut back, 1 base at V and 7 bases at J, with 10 bases in the middle. CDR1 SGHTA and CDR2 FQGNSA come from the germline V gene. The CDR3 contains 13 residues. The CDR3 DNA reads as TGTGCCAGCAGCTTAGAATCAGTTTCTGGCTACACCTTC. It translates to CASSLESVSGYTF.

J is TRBJ2-3 and V is TRBV5-1; the D is unclear. This CDR3 is built from 16 residues. Germline V lookup: CDR1 SGHRS, CDR2 YFSETQ. Trimming shortened V by 4 bases and J by 5 bases, and 20 bases separated the two germline ends. CDR3: CASSPLRLELGDTQYF. CDR3 DNA sequence: TGCGCCAGCAGCCCGTTGCGACTTGAATTGGGAGATACGCAGTATTTT. The variable domain in full, with the rest retrieved from reference TRBV5-1 and TRBJ2-3, is KAGVTQTPRYLIKTRGQQVTLSCSPISGHRSVSWYQQTPGQGLQFLFEYFSETQRNKGNFPGRFSGRQFSNSRSEMNVSTLELGDSALYLCASSPLRLELGDTQYFGPGTRLTVL.

To note about this clone: One end of the junction fails to match germline, which may point to a read error. This rearrangement joins TRBV30 to TRBJ2-7; 9 bases align to TRBD1. Germline V gene data show CDR1 as GTSNPN and CDR2 as SVGIG (reference sequence). There are 13 residues in the CDR3. CDR3 sequence: CAWSGTGSQEQYF. CDR3 coding DNA: TGTGCTTGGAGTGGGACAGGGTCGCAGGAGCAGTACTTC.

V usage is TRBV6-5 and J usage is TRBJ1-2, with a tentative D call TRBD1 (5 bases). The V end lost 7 bases, the J end lost 6 bases, and 12 bases lay between the germline ends. The CDR3 loop spans 12 amino acids. Germline assignment: CDR1 MNHEY and CDR2 SVGAGI. DNA of the CDR3: TGTGCCAGCACTACAGGTGGGCATGGCTACACCTTC. It encodes CASTTGGHGYTF.

The V gene is TRBV19, the J gene TRBJ1-6, with D possibly matching TRBD1 (5 bases). The germline V gene has CDR1 LNHDA and CDR2 SQIVND (reference sequence). This CDR3 is built from 15 residues. Trimming shortened V by 6 bases and J by 8 bases, and 17 bases separated the two germline ends. CDR3 residues: CASRDQGNVYSPLHF. The DNA of the CDR3 is TGTGCCAGTAGAGATCAGGGTAACGTCTATTCACCCCTCCACTTT.

This clone turned up a few times. The CDR3 is CASSNYRGSAEKLFF. The CDR3 nucleotides read TGTGCCAGTAGTAACTACAGGGGGTCGGCTGAAAAACTGTTTTTT. The chain recombines TRBV19 with TRBJ1-4; TRBD1 aligns across 8 bases. The CDR3 contains 15 residues. V lost 4 bases and J lost 7; bases outside the gene matches: 8. The V gene's germline CDR1 is LNHDA and CDR2 SQIVND (reference sequence).

The chain uses TRBV7-9 and TRBJ1-3; the D gene is possibly TRBD1 (5 bases). In germline, CDR1 is SEHNR, CDR2 FQNEAQ (reference sequence). The CDR3 covers 15 residues. V lost 2 bases and J 9 bases, leaving 17 bases between the germline ends. The CDR3 region is CASSLRGGDLSTIYF. The CDR3 coding sequence is TGTGCCAGCAGCTTACGGGGGGGAGATTTGTCCACCATATATTTT.

V usage is TRBV6-5 and J usage is TRBJ1-3, with 7 bases that match TRBD1. There are 15 residues in the CDR3. V trimming: 6 bases; J trimming: 7 bases; junction bases outside the gene matches: 12. Germline V gives CDR1 MNHEY, CDR2 SVGAGI. The CDR3 sequence is CASRRGQALENTIYF. The CDR3 DNA reads TGTGCCAGCAGGCGCGGACAGGCCTTAGAGAACACCATATATTTT.

This clone was counted between two and nine times. The rearrangement uses TRBV5-4 and TRBJ2-1, with 7 bases that match TRBD2. This CDR3 contains 14 residues. Germline assignment: CDR1 SGHNT and CDR2 YYREEE (reference sequence). The ends lost 2 bases at V and 7 bases at J; junction bases unmatched: 6. CDR3 amino acids: CASSFGLEGNEQFF. In nucleotides, the CDR3 is TGTGCCAGCAGCTTTGGACTAGAGGGGAATGAGCAGTTCTTC.

The chain employs TRBV5-1 and TRBJ1-3; D is unclear. The germline CDR1 and CDR2 sequences are SGHRS and YFSETQ. The CDR3 extends over 17 amino acids. V was trimmed by 5 bases and J by 4 bases, leaving 22 bases between them. CDR3 nucleotides: TGCGCCAGCAGTCCGGATCCGGGTAAAGAATCCGGAAACACCATATATTTT. Amino acids: CASSPDPGKESGNTIYF.

J is TRBJ2-7 and V is TRBV7-9, with D possibly TRBD1 on 5 matching bases. Between the trimmed V and J ends, which lost 3 bases and 1 base, there was a span of 10 bases. The CDR3 is made up of 14 amino acids. CDR1 SEHNR and CDR2 FQNEAQ come from the germline V gene (reference sequence). The CDR3 sequence: CASSFPGRSYEQYF. The CDR3 DNA reads as TGTGCCAGCAGCTTCCCAGGGCGGTCCTACGAGCAGTACTTC.

This chain connects TRBV5-1 to TRBJ1-2; 11 bases agree with TRBD1. The CDR3 totals 16 residues. Germline V gene data show CDR1 as SGHRS and CDR2 as YFSETQ. Trimming cost V 4 bases and J 7 bases; bases outside gene matches: 12. The CDR3 bases are TGCGCCAGCAGCGTGGGACAGGGGGGATCTCAAGGTGGCTACACCTTC. As protein: CASSVGQGGSQGGYTF.

The chain uses TRBV29-1 and TRBJ2-3, with D possibly TRBD2 on 6 matching bases. The CDR3 is 17 amino acids. Per the germline V gene, CDR1 is SQVTM and CDR2 is ANQGSEA. Trimming cost V 0 bases and J 2 bases, with 18 bases left between them. In DNA form, the CDR3 reads TGCAGCGTTGAAGATGGTGGGACTGAGGGGCCCACAGATACGCAGTATTTT. It specifies CSVEDGGTEGPTDTQYF.

The chain recombines TRBV5-4 with TRBJ2-5; 8 nucleotides line up with TRBD2. V trimming: 4 bases; J trimming: 1 base; junction bases outside the gene matches: 9. Germline V gene data show CDR1 as SGHNT and CDR2 as YYREEE (reference sequence). This CDR3 contains 16 residues. The CDR3 sequence is CASSPTGTSRQETQYF. CDR3 nucleotides: TGTGCCAGCAGCCCTACCGGGACTAGTCGCCAAGAGACCCAGTACTTC.

The chain carries TRBV5-1 and TRBJ2-5; 7 positions agree with TRBD1. With V trimmed by 0 bases and J by 2 bases, 10 bases remained unmatched. The V gene's germline CDR1 is SGHRS and CDR2 YFSETQ. The CDR3 runs 17 residues. This CDR3 reads CASSLAQRTTGQETQYF. DNA of the CDR3: TGCGCCAGCAGCTTGGCACAACGAACGACAGGGCAAGAGACCCAGTACTTC.

The chain employs TRBV10-1 and TRBJ2-1; a possible D gene is TRBD2 (6 bases). This CDR3 contains 12 residues. Germline V gene data show CDR1 as WNHNN and CDR2 as SYGVQD (reference sequence). The V gene lost 2 bases and the J gene lost 15 bases, with 14 bases spanning the gap. Here the CDR3 DNA reads TGCGCCAGCAGTGAGGCGGGGATTGGACCGTTCTTC. Its translation is CASSEAGIGPFF.

This clone turned up a few times. This chain joins TRBV14 and TRBJ1-6, with a possible D match to TRBD1 (5 bases). Deletions cut 0 bases from V and 10 bases from J, with 10 bases between. The V gene's germline CDR1 is SGHDN and CDR2 FVKESK. This CDR3 contains 14 residues. The CDR3 DNA is TGTGCCAGCAGCCAAGAGGACACGAGGTCACCCCTCCACTTT. Its protein is CASSQEDTRSPLHF. The whole variable domain, remainder taken from reference TRBV14 and TRBJ1-6, is EAGVTQFPSHSVIEKGQTVTLRCDPISGHDNLYWYRRVMGKEIKFLLHFVKESKQDESGMPNNRFLAERTGGTYSTLKVQPAELEDSGVYFCASSQEDTRSPLHFGNGTRLTVT.

The gene calls are TRBV25-1 and TRBJ1-1; 7 nucleotides match TRBD1. The germline V gene has CDR1 MGHDK and CDR2 SYGVNS. Trimming removed 4 bases from V and 2 bases from J; junction bases left unmatched: 1. This CDR3 comprises 13 residues. The CDR3 bases are TGTGCCAGCAGTGGACAGGGTAACACTGAAGCTTTCTTT. Its protein is CASSGQGNTEAFF.

The CDR3 region has the DNA TGCAGTGCTAGCATTGAGAGTGGCTACACCTTC. Translated: CSASIESGYTF. The chain recombines TRBV20-1 with TRBJ1-2, with unresolved D. The CDR3 covers 11 residues. Germline V gene data show CDR1 as DFQATT and CDR2 as SNEGSKA (reference sequence). V was pared by 3 bases and J by 7 bases, with 9 bases between.

This chain connects TRBV10-2 to TRBJ2-5; 10 nucleotides align to TRBD1. The CDR3 spans 15 residues. The ends lost 5 bases at V and 4 bases at J; junction bases unmatched: 7. Germline V gene sequence: CDR1 WSHSY, CDR2 SAAADI. In DNA, the CDR3 is TGCGCCAGCAGTTGGGGACAGGGGCTGAGAGAGACCCAGTACTTC. The encoded protein is CASSWGQGLRETQYF.

Remarks on this clone: Other DNA sequences in this specimen translate into the identical CDR3. The gene calls are TRBV12-5 and TRBJ1-2; 7 positions match TRBD1. V dropped 1 base and J dropped 2; count of bases not matched to a gene: 1. Germline V lookup: CDR1 LGHNT, CDR2 FRNRAP. There are 14 residues in the CDR3. The CDR3 bases are TGTGCTAGTGGTTTGGGACAGGGAAACTATGGCTACACCTTC. Amino acid sequence: CASGLGQGNYGYTF.